The next 22 T cell receptor beta chains were all read from a single sample in a study of human T cells and chemical hapten exposure. Documented time point: patch test 2, 6 weeks after DPC sensitization. As to treatment: therapeutic diphenylcyclopropenone sensitization with weekly scalp DPC. TCRdb recomputed calls from the RACE reads with MiXCR, one row per CDR3 protein. The sample has a few hundred thousand distinct CDR3 sequences; about 6% are singletons. The source was whole blood, collected in connection with sensitization to the hapten diphenylcyclopropenone (DPC). These TCRs come from a woman younger than 30 with alopecia areata. Some clones in this sample may be carry-over from other donors' samples.

There are many counts of this clonotype. This rearrangement joins TRBV6-5 to TRBJ1-6, with D possibly matching TRBD1 (6 bases). CDR1 and CDR2 (germline): MNHEY, SVGAGI. The V gene lost 6 bases and the J gene lost 7 bases, with 13 bases spanning the gap. This CDR3 spans 14 amino acids. The CDR3 DNA is TGTGCCAGCAGATCGGACAGTCGAAATTCACCCCTCCACTTT. Translated, it gives CASRSDSRNSPLHF.

This clonotype was detected many times. The chain combines TRBV7-6 with TRBJ1-6; D gene uncertain. Trimming left V 5 bases short and J 9 bases short, with 17 bases between. Germline V lookup: CDR1 SGHVS, CDR2 FNYEAQ. The CDR3 is made up of 15 amino acids. The CDR3: CASSGRLGKGSPLHF. In nucleotides, the CDR3 is TGTGCCAGCAGCGGCCGGTTAGGGAAGGGTTCACCCCTCCACTTT.

In this sample, this clonotype turned up a few times. This chain connects TRBV11-3 to TRBJ2-7; TRBD1 might be the D (5 bases). CDR3 size: 14 residues. Deletions cut 0 bases from V and 6 bases from J, with 12 bases between. Germline V gives CDR1 SGHNT, CDR2 YENEEA. CDR3 in DNA: TGTGCCAGCAGCTTAGATCGAACAGGTTCCGAGCAGTACTTC. It yields the protein CASSLDRTGSEQYF.

This clonotype was seen many times. The chain has TRBV29-1 and TRBJ1-1; D gene ambiguous. V lost 2 bases, J lost 1 base, and 8 bases lay in between. CDR1 SQVTM and CDR2 ANQGSEA come from the germline V gene. The CDR3 contains 13 residues. CDR3 residues: CSVEKGTNTEAFF. The CDR3, as DNA: TGCAGCGTTGAAAAGGGTACGAACACTGAAGCTTTCTTT. Variable domain in full (rest from reference TRBV29-1 and TRBJ1-1): SAVISQKPSRDICQRGTSLTIQCQVDSQVTMMFWYRQQPGQSLTLIATANQGSEATYESGFVIDKFPISRPNLTFSTLTVSNMSPEDSSIYLCSVEKGTNTEAFFGQGTRLTVV.

The chain joins TRBV7-2 to TRBJ2-1; D is unresolved. V lost 0 bases, J lost 5 bases, and 8 bases lay in between. The CDR3 runs to 14 residues. Germline V gene data show CDR1 as SGHTA and CDR2 as FQGNSA. CDR3 sequence (DNA): TGTGCCAGCAGCTTAGCCCGGAAAAACAATGAGCAGTTCTTC. Translating it yields CASSLARKNNEQFF.

This clonotype was found a few times. The rearrangement links TRBV4-1 to TRBJ2-7; D not resolved. V dropped 3 bases and J dropped 1 base, with 10 bases sitting between them. Germline V CDR1 and CDR2: MGHRA, YSYEKL. The CDR3 is 14 amino acids. CDR3 coding DNA: TGCGCCAGCAGCCATGACGTCGAGTCCTACGAGCAGTACTTC. It encodes CASSHDVESYEQYF.

This clonotype was recorded many times. CDR3 amino acids: CSVRAGTEAFF. CDR3 bases: TGCAGCGTTAGGGCGGGCACTGAAGCTTTCTTT. The rearrangement uses TRBV29-1 and TRBJ1-1; D ambiguous. V gave up 5 bases and J gave up 4 bases, with 8 bases separating them. Per germline, CDR1 SQVTM and CDR2 ANQGSEA. This CDR3 has 11 residues.

This sequence joins TRBV5-1 and TRBJ2-3; TRBD1 might be the D (6 bases). The CDR3 loop spans 15 amino acids. Germline loops: CDR1 SGHRS, CDR2 YFSETQ. V lost 6 bases to trimming and J lost 1 base, with 15 bases between them. The CDR3 spells CASIAGASGTDTQYF. CDR3 DNA: TGCGCCAGCATCGCAGGGGCGAGCGGCACAGATACGCAGTATTTT. The complete variable domain, with remaining parts taken from reference TRBV5-1 and TRBJ2-3, reads KAGVTQTPRYLIKTRGQQVTLSCSPISGHRSVSWYQQTPGQGLQFLFEYFSETQRNKGNFPGRFSGRQFSNSRSEMNVSTLELGDSALYLCASIAGASGTDTQYFGPGTRLTVL.

This clonotype was detected ten times or more. The rearrangement uses TRBV4-3 and TRBJ2-3, with D hard to call. CDR1 and CDR2 from the germline V gene are LGHNA and YSLEER. Trimming pared 1 base from V and 2 bases from J, leaving 10 bases between. This CDR3 is built from 15 residues. CDR3 sequence: CASSQGATNTDTQYF. CDR3 DNA sequence: TGCGCCAGCAGCCAAGGGGCGACAAACACAGATACGCAGTATTTT.

This chain connects TRBV18 to TRBJ2-3; D not certain. The V gene lost 5 bases and the J gene lost 0 bases, with 12 bases spanning the gap. Germline V gene sequence: CDR1 KGHSH, CDR2 LQKENI. The CDR3 runs to 15 residues. CDR3 sequence: CASSGISTSTDTQYF. The CDR3 DNA sequence: TGTGCCAGCTCAGGAATATCGACTAGCACAGATACGCAGTATTTT.

Only a few counts were recorded for this clonotype. The chain uses TRBV5-7 and TRBJ1-6, with 7 bases lining up with TRBD1. TRBV5-7 is recorded as an ORF, its role being uncertain. The CDR3 has 18 residues. Trimming at V came to 4 bases and at J to 10 bases, leaving 20 bases not matched to a gene. CDR3 residues: CASSRPRRSTGLDSPLHF. CDR3 DNA: TGTGCCAGCAGCCGCCCTCGCCGCTCGACAGGGCTAGACTCACCCCTCCACTTT.

The chain combines TRBV27 with TRBJ2-3; 14 bases are a match to TRBD2. Germline V gene sequence: CDR1 MNHEY, CDR2 SMNVEV (reference sequence). There are 19 residues in the CDR3. J was trimmed by 2 bases and V by 4 bases; bases with no gene match: 11. The CDR3 here is CASSSQTSGGVLTTDTQYF. The DNA of the CDR3 is TGTGCCAGCAGTTCGCAGACTAGCGGGGGGGTTTTAACCACAGATACGCAGTATTTT.

This clonotype was counted at least ten times. V gene TRBV4-3 combines with J gene TRBJ1-4; tentative D call: TRBD1 (6 bases). This CDR3 has 15 residues. V was pared by 4 bases and J by 4 bases, with 13 bases between. In germline, CDR1 is LGHNA, CDR2 YSLEER. CDR3 coding DNA: TGCGCCAGCAGCCCAGGGGCGGCCTATAATGAAAAACTGTTTTTT. Protein: CASSPGAAYNEKLFF.

This clonotype was observed at least ten times. This CDR3 is CSVGGRGQGSGYTF. The DNA of the CDR3 is TGCAGCGTTGGGGGAAGGGGACAGGGTAGTGGCTACACCTTC. The chain uses TRBV29-1 and TRBJ1-2, with TRBD1 identical over 9 bases. There are 14 residues in the CDR3. In germline, CDR1 is SQVTM, CDR2 ANQGSEA. The ends lost 4 bases at V and 7 bases at J; junction bases unmatched: 10.

The sample holds a few counts of this clonotype. In DNA, the CDR3 is TGTGCCAGCAGCTACCTCGACACCGGAATGTATGGCTACACCTTC. It codes for CASSYLDTGMYGYTF. The chain has TRBV7-9 and TRBJ1-2; D unresolved. The CDR3 length is 15 residues. V dropped 4 bases and J dropped 5 bases, with 17 bases sitting between them. Germline-derived CDR1 and CDR2 are SEHNR and FQNEAQ (reference sequence).

This clonotype came up many times. The gene calls are TRBV29-1 and TRBJ2-5; a weak D match, TRBD1 (5 bases). CDR3 length: 13 amino acids. V lost 0 bases, J lost 5 bases, and 10 bases lay in between. CDR1 SQVTM and CDR2 ANQGSEA come from the germline V gene. CDR3 region: CSVEDAGRETQYF. The CDR3 coding sequence is TGCAGCGTTGAAGACGCAGGGCGGGAGACCCAGTACTTC.

This clonotype was recorded many times. The junction departs from the called germline gene at one end, perhaps through a read error. The rearrangement uses TRBV7-7 and TRBJ2-5; D might be TRBD1 (6 bases). The CDR3 runs 14 residues. Germline CDR1 and CDR2: SSHAT and FNYEAQ (reference sequence). The CDR3 reads CASSFGGNQETQYF. Written as DNA, the CDR3 is TGTGCTAGCAGCTTTGGGGGCAACCAAGAGACCCAGTACTTC.

The CDR3 reads CASSISWSNQPQHF. In DNA, the CDR3 is TGTGCCAGCAGCATTTCCTGGAGCAATCAGCCCCAGCATTTT. This rearrangement joins TRBV27 to TRBJ1-5; unclear D gene. Trimming cost V 6 bases and J 1 base, with 10 bases left between them. The germline V gene has CDR1 MNHEY and CDR2 SMNVEV (reference sequence). CDR3 length equals 14 residues.

This clonotype turned up a few times. This rearrangement joins TRBV4-2 to TRBJ2-2, with unresolved D. Between the trimmed V and J ends, which lost 0 bases and 7 bases, there was a span of 12 bases. Germline-derived CDR1 and CDR2 are LGHNA and YNFKEQ. CDR3 length: 15 residues. For the CDR3, the DNA is TGTGCCAGCAGCCAAGATTATCTGATTGACGGGGAGCTGTTTTTT. Its translation: CASSQDYLIDGELFF.

The table lists this clonotype with a few counts. The J gene is TRBJ2-3, the V gene TRBV7-9; D is undetermined. CDR1 and CDR2 (germline): SEHNR, FQNEAQ (reference sequence). Trimming removed 4 bases at V and 1 base at J, with 15 bases between. The CDR3 is made up of 16 amino acids. CDR3 region: CASSSGVVYGTDTQYF. The CDR3 nucleotides read TGTGCCAGCAGCTCCGGTGTCGTCTACGGCACAGATACGCAGTATTTT. Using reference TRBV7-9 and TRBJ2-3 for the parts outside the CDR3, the full variable domain is DTGVSQNPRHKITKRGQNVTFRCDPISEHNRLYWYRQTLGQGPEFLTYFQNEAQLEKSRLLSDRFSAERPKGSFSTLEIQRTEQGDSAMYLCASSSGVVYGTDTQYFGPGTRLTVL.

This clonotype occurred a few times. The CDR3 here is CASSQDYWRSNSYNEQFF. The CDR3 DNA sequence: TGTGCCAGCAGCCAAGATTATTGGCGATCAAACTCCTACAATGAGCAGTTCTTC. This chain connects TRBV3-1 to TRBJ2-1, with D uncertain. CDR1 is LGHDT, CDR2 YNNKEL, per germline (reference sequence). The CDR3 runs to 18 residues. V was pared by 0 bases and J by 0 bases, with 15 bases between.

The rearrangement joins TRBV2 to TRBJ2-3; 7 bases are a match to TRBD1. V lost 5 bases, J lost 2 bases, and 4 bases stayed unmatched. Per germline, CDR1 SNHLY and CDR2 FYNNEI. This CDR3 is 14 amino acids long. CDR3 sequence reads: CASSRTGPTDTQYF. The CDR3 DNA follows: TGTGCCAGCAGTCGGACAGGTCCCACAGATACGCAGTATTTT.